The 25 T cell receptor beta chains below come from one sample, sequenced in a study of spatial heterogeneity in lung cancer. The sample's time point: sample taken at primary tumor resection. TCRdb fed the 5' RACE reads into MiXCR, producing one record per CDR3 protein. The table includes approximately 40,000 distinct CDR3 sequences, approximately 5.5% detected once. This sample comprised PBMCs, obtained at surgery. These receptors all stem from a female donor with early-stage non-small cell lung cancer.

This clonotype was detected ten times or more. The J gene is TRBJ1-2, the V gene TRBV9; D is possibly TRBD1 (5 bases). The CDR3 extends over 14 amino acids. Trimming shortened V by 7 bases and J by 1 base, and 14 bases separated the two germline ends. Per germline, CDR1 SGDLS and CDR2 YYNGEE. The CDR3: CASSGGMRNYGYTF. As DNA, the CDR3 is TGTGCCAGCTCGGGGGGAATGCGTAACTATGGCTACACCTTC.

This clonotype was seen more than once but under ten times. The chain recombines TRBV4-2 with TRBJ1-2, with D unclear. Germline assignment: CDR1 LGHNA and CDR2 YNFKEQ. V dropped 0 bases and J dropped 5 bases, with 16 bases sitting between them. CDR3 length equals 16 residues. The DNA for the CDR3 is TGTGCCAGCAGCCAAGAAGGAGGAGCCCGCTCATATGGCTACACCTTC. As protein: CASSQEGGARSYGYTF.

This clonotype came up many times. The genes are TRBV4-2 and TRBJ1-2; D perhaps matches TRBD1 (6 bases). CDR1 and CDR2 from the germline V gene are LGHNA and YNFKEQ. The CDR3 extends over 16 amino acids. Trimming shortened V by 0 bases and J by 4 bases, and 15 bases separated the two germline ends. DNA of the CDR3: TGTGCCAGCAGCCAAGAGATAGGGGGACCCCTCTATGGCTACACCTTC. This translates into CASSQEIGGPLYGYTF.

This clonotype was seen more than once but under ten times. The chain links TRBV6-1 to TRBJ1-3, with 7 bases identical to TRBD1. The V and J ends lost 9 bases and 4 bases, in that order; junction bases with no gene match: 6. The CDR3 length is 13 residues. The germline V gene encodes CDR1 MNHNS and CDR2 SASEGT. The CDR3 DNA sequence: TGTGCCAGTCAGGGGGTCTCCGGAAACACCATATATTTT. This sequence encodes CASQGVSGNTIYF.

This clonotype was seen repeatedly, ten times or more. The chain has TRBV4-2 and TRBJ2-7; 7 nucleotides align to TRBD1. Germline-derived CDR1 and CDR2 are LGHNA and YNFKEQ. Trimming at V came to 3 bases and at J to 2 bases, leaving 7 bases not matched to a gene. The CDR3 loop spans 15 amino acids. In DNA form, the CDR3 reads TGTGCCAGCAGCCATACAGGGGATGGGACCTACGAGCAGTACTTC. Residues: CASSHTGDGTYEQYF.

This clonotype was detected many times. V and J are TRBV12-3 or TRBV12-4 and TRBJ1-1, with TRBD1 identical over 8 bases. The CDR3 loop spans 14 amino acids. V was pared by 3 bases and J by 1 base, with 1 base of the junction left unmatched. CDR3 protein: CASSFTGGNTEAFF. The CDR3 region has the DNA TGTGCCAGCAGTTTTACAGGGGGGAACACTGAAGCTTTCTTT.

This clonotype came up a few times. This chain links TRBV2 with TRBJ2-7, with D maybe TRBD1 (6 bases). The CDR3 extends over 13 amino acids. CDR1 is SNHLY, CDR2 FYNNEI, per germline. Trimming shortened V by 6 bases and J by 1 base, and 10 bases separated the two germline ends. CDR3: CASSETGSYEQYF. The CDR3 nucleotides are TGTGCCAGCAGCGAAACAGGGTCCTACGAGCAGTACTTC.

This clonotype was counted many times. The rearrangement links TRBV7-9 to TRBJ2-7; 11 positions match TRBD1. CDR3 length: 15 residues. From germline, CDR1 is SEHNR and CDR2 FQNEAQ (reference sequence). V dropped 5 bases and J dropped 3; count of bases not matched to a gene: 6. CDR3 loop: CASSADRGRLYEQYF. The CDR3, as DNA: TGTGCCAGCAGCGCGGACAGGGGGCGCCTCTACGAGCAGTACTTC.

This rearrangement joins TRBV7-8 to TRBJ2-3; D uncertain. The germline V and J ends were trimmed by 2 bases and 2 bases, with 8 bases remaining between them. Germline values: CDR1 SGHVS, CDR2 FQNEAQ. The CDR3 consists of 14 residues. CDR3 DNA: TGTGCCAGCAGCTTAAGCCAGGTCACAGATACGCAGTATTTT. Translation: CASSLSQVTDTQYF.

This clonotype occurred a few times. The gene calls are TRBV4-3 and TRBJ1-6; D gene unclear. CDR3 length: 13 residues. CDR1 and CDR2 from the germline V gene are LGHNA and YSLEER. Trimming took 2 bases from V and 6 from J, leaving 5 bases between them. CDR3 nucleotides: TGCGCCAGCAGCCAACAGACTAATTCACCCCTCCACTTT. It specifies CASSQQTNSPLHF.

At least ten counts were recorded for this clonotype. The chain is built from TRBV15 and TRBJ2-6; tentatively, D is TRBD1 or TRBD2 (6 bases each). Trimming removed 1 base at V and 2 bases at J, with 9 bases between. The CDR3 covers 16 residues. Germline lookup yields CDR1 LNHNV and CDR2 YYDKDF (reference sequence). The CDR3 nucleotides read TGTGCCACCAGCAGAGGAGGGGGGCCTGGGGCCAACGTCCTGACTTTC. Translation: CATSRGGGPGANVLTF.

This clonotype was detected ten times or more. The chain uses TRBV6-1 and TRBJ1-5, with D unresolved. CDR1 is MNHNS, CDR2 SASEGT, per germline. V gave up 4 bases and J gave up 2 bases, with 6 bases separating them. There are 13 residues in the CDR3. The CDR3 sequence is CASSVDGNQPQHF. CDR3 bases: TGTGCCAGCAGTGTCGACGGCAATCAGCCCCAGCATTTT.

This clonotype appeared many times. The rearrangement links TRBV12-3 or TRBV12-4 to TRBJ1-1; possibly TRBD1 for D (6 bases). The CDR3 runs to 13 residues. The V end was cut by 2 bases, the J end by 11 bases, with 15 bases between. This CDR3 reads CASSLREGDRAFF. The CDR3 coding sequence is TGTGCCAGCAGTTTACGAGAGGGGGATCGGGCTTTCTTT.

This clonotype occurred many times. This chain uses TRBV25-1 with TRBJ2-3, with 7 bases fitting TRBD1. Germline V gene sequence: CDR1 MGHDK, CDR2 SYGVNS. The V gene end was trimmed by 7 bases and the J gene end by 6 bases; junction bases not matched to a gene: 13. The CDR3 length is 15 residues. This CDR3 reads CASTTRGLLGDTQYF. Written as DNA, the CDR3 is TGTGCCAGCACCACAAGGGGGCTGCTCGGGGATACGCAGTATTTT.

This clonotype was counted only a few times. A junction end diverges from the germline sequence, so it may reflect a read error. The V gene is TRBV10-3, the J gene TRBJ1-6, with D perhaps TRBD1 (6 bases). Germline V gene data show CDR1 as ENHRY and CDR2 as SYGVKD. The CDR3 covers 15 residues. The CDR3 DNA sequence: TGTGCCATCACTGAGACAGGCGCCGGTGGTTCACCCCTCCACTTT. Translating it yields CAITETGAGGSPLHF.

This clonotype was counted ten times or more. The chain couples TRBV20-1 to TRBJ2-5; D is possibly TRBD1 (5 bases). Trimming pared 2 bases from V and 11 bases from J, leaving 12 bases between. Germline loops: CDR1 DFQATT, CDR2 SNEGSKA (reference sequence). This CDR3 is 11 amino acids long. This chain's CDR3 is CSARTGRKQYF. The CDR3 DNA follows: TGCAGTGCTAGAACAGGCCGAAAGCAGTACTTC.

This clonotype was recorded at least ten times. The chain uses TRBV6-6 and TRBJ2-1; TRBD2 might be the D (5 bases). The V gene lost 6 bases and the J gene lost 6 bases, with 12 bases spanning the gap. The CDR3 spans 13 residues. Germline CDR1 MNHNY, CDR2 SVGAGI (reference sequence). The CDR3 nucleotides are TGTGCCAGCAGGGACTCAAACGGCAATGAGCAGTTCTTC. Encoded protein: CASRDSNGNEQFF.

This clonotype was observed at least ten times. The chain has TRBV6-4 and TRBJ2-6; 7 bases agree with TRBD1. The CDR3 loop spans 16 amino acids. CDR1 is MRHNA, CDR2 SNTAGT, per germline. J lost 1 base, V lost 0 bases, and 0 bases had no gene match. This CDR3 reads CASSDSTGSGANVLTF. The CDR3 nucleotides are TGTGCCAGCAGTGACTCGACAGGGTCTGGGGCCAACGTCCTGACTTTC.

This clonotype has a count of ten or more. The gene calls are TRBV5-1 and TRBJ2-7; D may be TRBD1 (5 bases). Trimming pared 4 bases from V and 5 bases from J, leaving 16 bases between. The CDR3 sequence is 14 residues long. CDR1 and CDR2 from the germline V gene are SGHRS and YFSETQ. In DNA, the CDR3 is TGCGCCAGCAGCGATCCAGGGATAAGTGACGAGCAGTACTTC. This sequence encodes CASSDPGISDEQYF.

This clonotype was recorded at least ten times. This chain uses TRBV28 with TRBJ2-2; D tentatively fits TRBD1 or TRBD2 (5 bases each). There are 17 residues in the CDR3. Germline V lookup: CDR1 MDHEN, CDR2 SYDVKM. Trimming took 1 base from V and 1 from J, leaving 13 bases between them. The CDR3 DNA follows: TGTGCCAGCAGTTTATCAACGGGGCCCCTGAACACCGGGGAGCTGTTTTTT. Amino acids: CASSLSTGPLNTGELFF.

This clonotype was seen at least ten times. This rearrangement joins TRBV5-1 to TRBJ2-3; 15 nucleotides match TRBD2. The CDR3 loop spans 16 amino acids. Germline values: CDR1 SGHRS, CDR2 YFSETQ. The trim removed 4 bases at V and 6 bases at J, leaving 6 bases unmatched. The CDR3 nucleotides are TGCGCCAGCAGCACCGGGACTAGCGGGGGGATTGATACGCAGTATTTT. Translation: CASSTGTSGGIDTQYF.

At least ten counts were recorded for this clonotype. The chain links TRBV6-2 or TRBV6-3 to TRBJ2-2; 8 nucleotides align to TRBD1. V shed 6 bases and J 4 bases; nucleotides not matched to a gene: 7. The CDR3 contains 15 residues. Germline CDR1 is MNHEY and CDR2 is SVGEGT. CDR3 amino acids: CASSRGDRSTGELFF. CDR3 bases: TGTGCCAGCAGCCGAGGGGACAGGTCCACCGGGGAGCTGTTTTTT.

Many counts were recorded for this clonotype. As DNA, the CDR3 is TGCAGTGCGTGGTCGGGCGGGGAGCTGTTTTTT. It specifies CSAWSGGELFF. The chain couples TRBV20-1 to TRBJ2-2; no clear D. From germline, CDR1 is DFQATT and CDR2 SNEGSKA (reference sequence). This CDR3 has 11 amino acids. Trimming cost V 6 bases and J 7 bases, with 9 bases left between them.

This clonotype showed up just a few times. V is TRBV7-2 and J is TRBJ1-6; D might be TRBD1 (5 bases). Germline V gene lookup returns CDR1 SGHTA and CDR2 FQGNSA. The CDR3 is 16 amino acids. Trimming took 5 bases from V and 4 from J, leaving 15 bases between them. This chain's CDR3 is CASSPNPGRYNSPLHF. The CDR3 DNA follows: TGTGCCAGCAGCCCCAACCCGGGACGGTATAATTCACCCCTCCACTTT.

This clonotype was detected ten times or more. The rearrangement links TRBV12-3 or TRBV12-4 to TRBJ1-1, with no clear D. The CDR3 length is 12 residues. Trimming stripped 5 bases from V and 0 bases from J, with 4 bases between. The CDR3 loop reads CASSRLNTEAFF. CDR3 DNA sequence: TGTGCCAGCAGTCGACTGAACACTGAAGCTTTCTTT.